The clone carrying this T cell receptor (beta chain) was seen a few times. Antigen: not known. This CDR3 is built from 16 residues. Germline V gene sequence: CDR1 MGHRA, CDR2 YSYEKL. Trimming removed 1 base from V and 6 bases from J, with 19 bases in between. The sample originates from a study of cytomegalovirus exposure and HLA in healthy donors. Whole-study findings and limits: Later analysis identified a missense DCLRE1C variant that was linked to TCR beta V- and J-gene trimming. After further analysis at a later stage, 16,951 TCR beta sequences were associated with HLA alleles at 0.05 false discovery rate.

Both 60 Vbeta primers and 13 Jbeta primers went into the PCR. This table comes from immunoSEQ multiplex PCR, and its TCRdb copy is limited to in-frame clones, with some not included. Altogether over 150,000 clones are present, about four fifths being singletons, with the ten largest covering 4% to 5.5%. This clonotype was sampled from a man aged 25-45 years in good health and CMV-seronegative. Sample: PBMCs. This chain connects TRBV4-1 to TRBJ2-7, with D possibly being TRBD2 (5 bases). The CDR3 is CASSQVAGRNGGEQYF. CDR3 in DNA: TGCGCCAGCAGCCAAGTGGCCGGGCGGAATGGAGGCGAGCAGTACTTC.